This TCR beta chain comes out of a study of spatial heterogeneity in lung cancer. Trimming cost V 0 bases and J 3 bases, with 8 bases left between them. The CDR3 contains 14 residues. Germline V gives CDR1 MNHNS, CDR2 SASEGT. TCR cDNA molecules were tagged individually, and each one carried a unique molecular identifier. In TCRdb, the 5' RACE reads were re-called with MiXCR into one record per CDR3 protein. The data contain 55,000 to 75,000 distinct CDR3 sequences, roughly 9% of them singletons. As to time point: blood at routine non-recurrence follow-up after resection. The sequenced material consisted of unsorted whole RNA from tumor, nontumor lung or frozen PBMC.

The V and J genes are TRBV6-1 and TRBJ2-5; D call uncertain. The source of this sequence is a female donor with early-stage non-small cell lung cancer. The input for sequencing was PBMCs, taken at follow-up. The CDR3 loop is CASSEAGNKETQYF. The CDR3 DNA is TGTGCCAGCAGTGAAGCGGGGAATAAAGAGACCCAGTACTTC.